The sequence of this T cell receptor beta chain was determined in a study of cytomegalovirus exposure and HLA in healthy donors. Study-wide context: It was reported in a later analysis that the same platform had been used for the approximately 120 validation repertoires as for the roughly 670 first-cohort repertoires. Study-level findings and limits: TCR beta chains numbering some 160 were designated cytomegalovirus-associated. It was found in a later analysis that first-cohort TCR clusters tended to co-occur in the 100 to 150 validation repertoires.

Looked up from germline, CDR1 is SNHLY and CDR2 is FYNNEI. The CDR3 runs 14 residues. The trim removed 8 bases at V and 9 bases at J, leaving 10 bases unmatched. In regard to this clone: Antigen unknown.

TCRdb keeps only in-frame clones here, not all; method: immunoSEQ multiplex PCR. The table records about 110,000 clones, roughly 84% of them present only once. The receptor was isolated from a woman in her late teens or twenties in good health and CMV-seronegative. The specimen was PBMCs. The chain carries TRBV2 and TRBJ2-1; 10 bases are a match to TRBD2. CDR3 in amino acids: CASGGSGGWSEQFF. The CDR3 bases are TGTGCCAGCGGTGGTAGCGGGGGGTGGAGTGAGCAGTTCTTC.